The rows below give T cell receptor beta chains drawn from one sample of a study of T-cell reconstitution after alpha-beta-depleted transplantation in children. TCRdb re-derived calls from the PCR reads in MiXCR, one entry per CDR3 protein. Altogether some 530,000 distinct CDR3 sequences are present, around an eighth being singletons, with the ten largest covering about 5.6%. The source material was PBMCs from the stem cell graft donor, sampled from the stem cell graft. These receptors were taken from a human donor who donated a stem cell graft to a child with combined immunodeficiency. Both conserved end residues are part of each CDR3. D genes are given only for firm matches. The size field is filled for only some rows; it gives once, few, many or a size class.

v_call	d_call	clone_size	j_call	cdr3_nt	cdr3_aa
TRBV10-3	-	-	TRBJ1-1	TGTGCCATCAGTGAGTCGATCGTAACGAACACTGAAGCTTTCTTT	CAISESIVTNTEAFF
TRBV9	TRBD2	few	TRBJ2-1	TGTGCCAGCAGTGACCCCCTGACCACTAGCGGGGACAATGAGCAGTTCTTC	CASSDPLTTSGDNEQFF
TRBV7-8	-	few	TRBJ1-5	TGTGCCAGCAGAATAGGTGATCAGCCCCAGCATTTT	CASRIGDQPQHF
TRBV20-1	TRBD2	-	TRBJ2-1	TGCAGTGCAGAAGATAGCGGGAGGGTCAACAATGAGCAGTTCTTC	CSAEDSGRVNNEQFF
TRBV2	-	few	TRBJ2-7	TGTGCCAGCAGTGAACGGGCAGGGGCTGTCTACGAGCAGTACTTC	CASSERAGAVYEQYF
TRBV5-1	-	many	TRBJ2-2	TGCGCCAGCAGCTTGAACCAAGGATACACCGGGGAGCTGTTTTTT	CASSLNQGYTGELFF
TRBV2	-	many	TRBJ1-6	TGTGCCAGCAGTGCAGACAGTAATTCACCCCTCCACTTT	CASSADSNSPLHF
TRBV6-1	-	-	TRBJ2-4	TGTGCCAGCAGTACCCGGGAAGGAAACGTTCAGTACTTC	CASSTREGNVQYF
TRBV7-3	-	many	TRBJ2-3	TGTGCCAGCAGCTTAGAACAGGGAAGTGGAGATACGCAGTATTTT	CASSLEQGSGDTQYF
TRBV2	-	-	TRBJ1-5	TGTGCCAGCAGTGGGGCAGGGATGACCGATCAGCCCCAGCATTTT	CASSGAGMTDQPQHF
TRBV5-5	TRBD1	many	TRBJ2-7	TGTGCCAGCAGCTCCCGGGACAGGGTCTACGAGCAGTACTTC	CASSSRDRVYEQYF
TRBV30	TRBD1	many	TRBJ1-6	TGTGCCTGGAATAGGGGGACAGGACATTCACCCCTCCACTTT	CAWNRGTGHSPLHF
TRBV10-2	TRBD2	few	TRBJ2-2	TGCGCCAGCAGTGTCACCAGGGGACTAGCGGCTTACACCGGGGAGCTGTTTTTT	CASSVTRGLAAYTGELFF
TRBV30	TRBD1	few	TRBJ1-6	TGTGCCTGGGTCGACAGGGGTAGGTCACCCCTCCACTTT	CAWVDRGRSPLHF
TRBV4-2	-	-	TRBJ2-3	TGTGCCAGCAGCCAAGATACCCCAACTAGCACAGATACGCAGTATTTT	CASSQDTPTSTDTQYF
TRBV7-9	TRBD2	many	TRBJ2-7	TGTGCCAGCAGCTCTTTGACTAGCCCAGAGCAGTACTTC	CASSSLTSPEQYF
TRBV12-3/TRBV12-4	TRBD1	many	TRBJ2-5	TGTGCCAGCAGTTTAGGGGGGACAGGGGCAGGAGAGACCCAGTACTTC	CASSLGGTGAGETQYF
TRBV9	-	many	TRBJ2-2	TGTGCCAGCAGTCGGGGAGGGGAGCTGTTTTTT	CASSRGGELFF
TRBV27	-	few	TRBJ2-5	TGTGCCAGCAGTTTATCGATGGGGATGGAGACCCAGTACTTC	CASSLSMGMETQYF
TRBV4-1	-	-	TRBJ1-5	TGCGCCAGCAGCCAAGAAGGGGACCCCCGGAATCAGCCCCAGCATTTT	CASSQEGDPRNQPQHF
TRBV12-3/TRBV12-4	TRBD2	-	TRBJ2-1	TGTGCCAGCAGGCGGGGGGGGGAGGTTGAGCAGTTCTTC	CASRRGGEVEQFF
TRBV25-1	-	-	TRBJ2-3	TGTGCCAGCAGTGAGTCCCGCACAGATACGCAGTATTTT	CASSESRTDTQYF
TRBV12-3/TRBV12-4	TRBD2	many	TRBJ2-7	TGTGCCAGCAGTTTAGGCGGGAGGAACCTTCTGGGCTTC	CASSLGGRNLLGF
TRBV12-3/TRBV12-4	TRBD2	many	TRBJ2-3	TGTGCCAGCAGTCTTAGCGGGAGAGGCACAGATACGCAGTATTTT	CASSLSGRGTDTQYF
TRBV21-1	-	many	TRBJ1-5	TGTGCCAGCAGCAAAGAACGGCAGGGGCATCAGCCCCAGCATTTT	CASSKERQGHQPQHF
TRBV6-4	-	many	TRBJ2-7	TGTGCCAGCAGGCGGGACAGTGGGGACTACGAGCAGTACTTC	CASRRDSGDYEQYF
TRBV5-1	TRBD1	few	TRBJ2-2	TGCGCCAGCAGCATAGGGACAGCGAACACCGGGGAGCTGTTTTTT	CASSIGTANTGELFF
TRBV7-9	-	-	TRBJ1-2	TGTGCCAGCAGCTTAATCACAGGCGCGAACTATGGCTACACCTTC	CASSLITGANYGYTF